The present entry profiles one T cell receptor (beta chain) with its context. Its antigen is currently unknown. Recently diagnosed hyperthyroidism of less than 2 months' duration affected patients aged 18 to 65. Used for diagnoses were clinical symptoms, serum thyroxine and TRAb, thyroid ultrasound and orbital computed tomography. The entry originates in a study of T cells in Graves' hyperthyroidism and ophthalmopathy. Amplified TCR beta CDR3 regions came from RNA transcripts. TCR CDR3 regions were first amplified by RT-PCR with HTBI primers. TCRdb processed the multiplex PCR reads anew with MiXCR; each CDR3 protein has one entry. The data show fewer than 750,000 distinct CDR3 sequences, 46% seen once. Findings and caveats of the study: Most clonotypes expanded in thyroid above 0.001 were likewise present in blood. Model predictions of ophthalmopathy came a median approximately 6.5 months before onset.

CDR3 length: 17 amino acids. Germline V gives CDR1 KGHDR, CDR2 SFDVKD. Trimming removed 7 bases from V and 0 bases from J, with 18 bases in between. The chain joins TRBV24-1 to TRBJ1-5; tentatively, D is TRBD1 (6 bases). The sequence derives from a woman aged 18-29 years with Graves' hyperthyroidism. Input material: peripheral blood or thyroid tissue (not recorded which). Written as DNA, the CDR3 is TGTGCCACCAGCGTTCAGGGGTCCCACTTTAGCAATCAGCCCCAGCATTTT. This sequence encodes CATSVQGSHFSNQPQHF.